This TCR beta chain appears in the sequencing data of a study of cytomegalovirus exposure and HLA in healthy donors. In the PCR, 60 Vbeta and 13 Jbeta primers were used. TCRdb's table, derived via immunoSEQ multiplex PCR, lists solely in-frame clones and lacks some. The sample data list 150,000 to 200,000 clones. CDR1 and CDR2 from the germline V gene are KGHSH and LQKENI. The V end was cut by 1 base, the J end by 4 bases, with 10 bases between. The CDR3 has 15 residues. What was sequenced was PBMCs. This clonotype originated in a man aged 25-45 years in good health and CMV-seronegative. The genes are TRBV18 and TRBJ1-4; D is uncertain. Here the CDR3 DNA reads TGTGCCAGCTCACCACTGGCCGGGGATAATGAAAAACTGTTTTTT. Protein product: CASSPLAGDNEKLFF.